Listed below are T cell receptor beta chains from one sample, sequenced in a study of PD-1 blockade in classical Hodgkin lymphoma. Sequencing used immunoSEQ multiplex PCR; TCRdb keeps in-frame clones, though not all of them. This table holds about 12,000 clones, under 85% found once. Sequences were derived from CD4+ T cells from blood, sampled at baseline. The origin of the receptors is a human donor with classical Hodgkin lymphoma. Each CDR3 is given without its conserved first and last residue.

cdr3_length: 12
j_call: TRBJ2-5
v_call: TRBV4-3
cdr3_aa: ASSQMIGFETQY

cdr3_length: 13
j_call: TRBJ1-3
v_call: TRBV11-2
cdr3_aa: ASSLFKGAGNTIY

cdr3_length: 15
j_call: TRBJ2-1
v_call: TRBV9
cdr3_aa: ASSVGAGTGANNEQF

cdr3_length: 12
j_call: TRBJ1-5
v_call: TRBV5-6
cdr3_aa: ASSFRGSDQPQH

cdr3_length: 14
j_call: TRBJ1-1
v_call: TRBV6-7
cdr3_aa: ASSYRYRTENTEAF

cdr3_length: 12
j_call: TRBJ1-5
v_call: TRBV28
cdr3_aa: ASTLTGANQPQH

cdr3_length: 11
j_call: TRBJ1-2
v_call: TRBV25-1
cdr3_aa: ASSETGRNGYT

cdr3_length: 13
j_call: TRBJ2-2
v_call: TRBV4-2
cdr3_aa: ASSHLDRATGELF

cdr3_length: 12
j_call: NA
v_call: TRBV9
cdr3_aa: ASSAPEYPYEQY

cdr3_length: 14
j_call: TRBJ1-1
v_call: TRBV9
cdr3_aa: ASSVEGGGMNTEAF

cdr3_length: 13
j_call: TRBJ1-3
v_call: TRBV11-2
cdr3_aa: ASSSLYGSGNTIY

cdr3_length: 13
j_call: TRBJ2-1
v_call: TRBV5-1
cdr3_aa: ASTLLGTGYNEQF

cdr3_length: 13
j_call: TRBJ2-7
v_call: TRBV6-6
cdr3_aa: ASSYSWAGDYEQY

cdr3_length: 10
j_call: TRBJ2-2
v_call: TRBV7-9
cdr3_aa: ASSPGPGELF

cdr3_length: 15
j_call: TRBJ2-1
v_call: TRBV5-1
cdr3_aa: ASSLGDGGSSYNEQF

cdr3_length: 15
j_call: TRBJ1-5
v_call: TRBV9
cdr3_aa: ASSVPRRGGSNQPQH

cdr3_length: 12
j_call: TRBJ1-5
v_call: TRBV19
cdr3_aa: ASRVDRSPQPQH

cdr3_length: 9
j_call: TRBJ2-1
v_call: TRBV28
cdr3_aa: ASSSLRDRF

cdr3_length: 12
j_call: TRBJ2-7
v_call: TRBV7-8
cdr3_aa: ASSLGQGGYEQY

cdr3_length: 14
j_call: TRBJ1-2
v_call: TRBV28
cdr3_aa: ASSGGAFPSNYGYT

cdr3_length: 12
j_call: TRBJ2-3
v_call: TRBV7-2
cdr3_aa: ASSLASRIDTQY

cdr3_length: 11
j_call: TRBJ1-2
v_call: TRBV30
cdr3_aa: AWSGLYRDGYT

cdr3_length: 12
j_call: TRBJ2-5
v_call: TRBV5-4
cdr3_aa: ASSLDRAAETQY

cdr3_length: 11
j_call: TRBJ2-5
v_call: TRBV28
cdr3_aa: ASRETGRETQY

cdr3_length: 8
j_call: TRBJ2-7
v_call: TRBV28
cdr3_aa: ASGSYEQY

cdr3_length: 12
j_call: TRBJ2-1
v_call: TRBV19
cdr3_aa: ASSLGRRNNEQF

cdr3_length: 9
j_call: TRBJ2-7
v_call: TRBV2
cdr3_aa: ASQGSYEQY

cdr3_length: 13
j_call: TRBJ1-1
v_call: TRBV9
cdr3_aa: ASSPRGTGRTEAF

cdr3_length: 13
j_call: TRBJ1-5
v_call: TRBV10-3
cdr3_aa: AISEEGISNQPQH

cdr3_length: 12
j_call: TRBJ1-4
v_call: TRBV4-1
cdr3_aa: ASSPTGGKGKLF

cdr3_length: 13
j_call: TRBJ2-4
v_call: TRBV10-1
cdr3_aa: ASSESGDGKNIQY

cdr3_length: 13
j_call: TRBJ1-2
v_call: TRBV6-5
cdr3_aa: ASKAGWAYGYGYT

cdr3_length: 9
j_call: TRBJ2-7
v_call: TRBV6-1
cdr3_aa: ASGGSYEQY

cdr3_length: 13
j_call: TRBJ2-2
v_call: TRBV19
cdr3_aa: ASSREGANTGELF

cdr3_length: 11
j_call: TRBJ2-5
v_call: TRBV5-1
cdr3_aa: ASSSTSRETQY

cdr3_length: 13
j_call: TRBJ1-2
v_call: TRBV6-5
cdr3_aa: ASSLLCRKTYGYT

cdr3_length: 12
j_call: TRBJ1-3
v_call: TRBV7-9
cdr3_aa: ASSLAGSGNTIY

cdr3_length: 14
j_call: TRBJ2-3
v_call: TRBV28
cdr3_aa: ASTGPRGQGTDTQY

cdr3_length: 10
j_call: TRBJ1-2
v_call: TRBV23-1
cdr3_aa: ASSTRAYGYT

cdr3_length: 11
j_call: TRBJ1-2
v_call: TRBV11-2
cdr3_aa: ASSLDLALGYT

cdr3_length: 10
j_call: TRBJ2-1
v_call: TRBV11-3
cdr3_aa: ASSFDSNEQF

cdr3_length: 9
j_call: TRBJ2-3
v_call: TRBV6-5
cdr3_aa: ASMRGDTQY

cdr3_length: 12
j_call: TRBJ2-4
v_call: TRBV6-6
cdr3_aa: ASSFNVAKNIQY

cdr3_length: 11
j_call: TRBJ1-1
v_call: TRBV11-3
cdr3_aa: ASSFGLNTEAF

cdr3_length: 13
j_call: TRBJ1-6
v_call: TRBV27
cdr3_aa: ASSLSKATNSPLH

cdr3_length: 13
j_call: TRBJ1-3
v_call: TRBV4-2
cdr3_aa: ASSPRQGAGNTIY

cdr3_length: 12
j_call: TRBJ1-1
v_call: TRBV18
cdr3_aa: ASSLQSPNTEAF

cdr3_length: 10
j_call: TRBJ1-4
v_call: TRBV28
cdr3_aa: ASYATNEKLF

cdr3_length: 15
j_call: TRBJ2-6
v_call: TRBV12-2
cdr3_aa: ASRRQNTGTGANVLT

cdr3_length: 13
j_call: TRBJ2-7
v_call: TRBV11-2
cdr3_aa: ASRSPGTGVYEQY

cdr3_length: 13
j_call: TRBJ2-1
v_call: TRBV7-2
cdr3_aa: ASSLVLAGANEQF

cdr3_length: 16
j_call: TRBJ2-6
v_call: TRBV12-1
cdr3_aa: ASSVNCYRTKSGQRPD

cdr3_length: 13
j_call: TRBJ1-6
v_call: TRBV27
cdr3_aa: ASTTTFGFNSPLH

cdr3_length: 14
j_call: TRBJ1-2
v_call: TRBV4-1
cdr3_aa: ASSQDGGGRDYGYT

cdr3_length: 11
j_call: TRBJ1-1
v_call: TRBV18
cdr3_aa: ASSPNRNTEAF

cdr3_length: 12
j_call: TRBJ2-7
v_call: TRBV11-1
cdr3_aa: ASSKITGPREQY